These T cell receptor beta chains were read from a single sample in a study of shared clonotypes between healthy human individuals. Sequenced by immunoSEQ multiplex PCR; TCRdb stores in-frame clones only, minus some. The table has about 450,000 clones, roughly 85% seen once. The specimen sequenced was PBMCs. Every receptor here comes from a middle-aged woman in good health. Some clones in this sample may be carry-over from other donors' samples. CDR3s include the opening cysteine and the closing phenylalanine or tryptophan. D genes are given only for firm matches. The size entry is marked missing in some rows and otherwise reads once, few, many or a size class.

TRBV11-2	15	-	TRBD2	TRBJ2-5	TGTGCCAGCAGCTTAGGCGGGAGGCACCAAGAGACCCAGTACTTC	CASSLGGRHQETQYF
TRBV28	16	few	-	TRBJ2-2	TGTGCCAGCAGTTTTCTGGGAACTAGAGGCACCGGGGAGCTGTTTTTT	CASSFLGTRGTGELFF
TRBV28	13	-	-	TRBJ2-7	TGTGCCAGCAGTTTAGGGGACTCCTACGAGCAGTACTTC	CASSLGDSYEQYF
TRBV27	17	-	TRBD1	TRBJ2-1	TGTGCCAGCAGTTCCGGGACAGGGGGCTTTACCTACAATGAGCAGTTCTTC	CASSSGTGGFTYNEQFF
TRBV19	15	-	-	TRBJ2-1	TGTGCCAGTAGTATAGAGCGGGGCTCCTACAATGAGCAGTTCTTC	CASSIERGSYNEQFF
TRBV5-4	16	-	-	TRBJ2-1	TGTGCCAGCAGCGGAGGGACAGACGATCGGTACAATGAGCAGTTCTTC	CASSGGTDDRYNEQFF
TRBV20-1	11	-	-	TRBJ2-1	TGCAGTGCTAGAGATTTAAATGAGCAGTTCTTC	CSARDLNEQFF
TRBV5-4	12	few	-	TRBJ1-2	TGTGCCAGCAGCTTGGATGCGGGGGGCTACACCTTC	CASSLDAGGYTF
TRBV7-6	13	-	-	TRBJ2-7	TGTGCCAGCAGCGCTGGCGACACCTACGAGCAGTACTTC	CASSAGDTYEQYF
TRBV5-1	15	-	-	TRBJ1-1	TGCGCCAGCAGCTTGGTGCCAGAAATGAACACTGAAGCTTTCTTT	CASSLVPEMNTEAFF
TRBV28	13	-	-	TRBJ2-3	TGTGCCAGCAGTTTATACAGCACAGATACGCAGTATTTT	CASSLYSTDTQYF
TRBV9	15	-	-	TRBJ1-1	TGTGCCAGCAGCGTAGGTGGGGGCGCGGACACTGAAGCTTTCTTT	CASSVGGGADTEAFF
TRBV4-3	15	many	TRBD1	TRBJ1-2	TGCGCCAGCAGCCAAGGAATGGGACAGGGCTATGGCTACACCTTC	CASSQGMGQGYGYTF
TRBV30	13	-	TRBD2	TRBJ2-7	TGTGCCTGGACTAGCGGAAACTCCTACGAGCAGTACTTC	CAWTSGNSYEQYF
TRBV5-1	14	-	-	TRBJ1-1	TGCGCCAGCAGCTTGGTGGCGGCCAGCACTGAAGCTTTCTTT	CASSLVAASTEAFF
TRBV28	15	once	TRBD2	TRBJ2-7	TGTGCCAGCAGTGGGGGACTAGCTGGCGCCTACGAGCAGTACTTC	CASSGGLAGAYEQYF
TRBV7-3	14	-	-	TRBJ2-1	TGTGCCAGCAGCTTAAGCGGGATGGCCAATGAGCAGTTCTTC	CASSLSGMANEQFF
TRBV28	12	few	-	TRBJ1-6	TGTGCCAGCAGTTTGCGGGCAGTACCCCTCCACTTT	CASSLRAVPLHF
TRBV6-1	17	-	-	TRBJ2-3	TGTGCCAGCAGTGCCTCCTGGGGGGTGTCTAGCACAGATACGCAGTATTTT	CASSASWGVSSTDTQYF
TRBV7-2	15	-	TRBD1	TRBJ2-6	TGTGCCAGCAGCGGGCGGACAGGGACGGGCAACGTCCTGACTTTC	CASSGRTGTGNVLTF
TRBV2	12	-	-	TRBJ2-7	TGTGCCAGCACCGATGAAGGCTACGAGCAGTACTTC	CASTDEGYEQYF